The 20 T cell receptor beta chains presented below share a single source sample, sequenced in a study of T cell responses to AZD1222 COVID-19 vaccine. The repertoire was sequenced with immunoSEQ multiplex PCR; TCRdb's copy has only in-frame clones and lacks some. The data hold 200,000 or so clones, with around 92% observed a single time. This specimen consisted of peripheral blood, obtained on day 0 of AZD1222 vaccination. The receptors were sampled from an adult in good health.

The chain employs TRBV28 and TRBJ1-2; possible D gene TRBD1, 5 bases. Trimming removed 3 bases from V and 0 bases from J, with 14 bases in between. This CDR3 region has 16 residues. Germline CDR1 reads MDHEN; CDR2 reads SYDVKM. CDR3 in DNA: TGTGCCAGCAGTTTCGGGACTCCCGGTTCTAACTATGGCTACACCTTC. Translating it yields CASSFGTPGSNYGYTF.

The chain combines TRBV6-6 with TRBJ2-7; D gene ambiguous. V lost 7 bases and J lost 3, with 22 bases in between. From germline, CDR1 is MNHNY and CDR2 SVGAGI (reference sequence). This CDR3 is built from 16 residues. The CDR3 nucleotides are TGTGCCAGCACTCCTTTGAGTGGAACAGACTTCTACGAGCAGTACTTC. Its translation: CASTPLSGTDFYEQYF.

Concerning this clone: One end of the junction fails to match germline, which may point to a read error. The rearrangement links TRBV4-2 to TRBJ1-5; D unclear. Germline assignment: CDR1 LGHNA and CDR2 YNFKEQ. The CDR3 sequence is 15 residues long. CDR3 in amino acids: CASSKDGLREQPQHF. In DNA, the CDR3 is TGTGCCAGCAGCAAAGACGGACTGAGGGAACAGCCCCAGCATTTT.

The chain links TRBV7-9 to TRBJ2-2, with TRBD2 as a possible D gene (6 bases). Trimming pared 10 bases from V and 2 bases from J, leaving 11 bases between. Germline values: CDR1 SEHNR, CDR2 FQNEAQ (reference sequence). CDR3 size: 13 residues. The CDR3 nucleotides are TGTGCCATCCGGGACTCAAACACCGGGGAGCTGTTTTTT. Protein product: CAIRDSNTGELFF.

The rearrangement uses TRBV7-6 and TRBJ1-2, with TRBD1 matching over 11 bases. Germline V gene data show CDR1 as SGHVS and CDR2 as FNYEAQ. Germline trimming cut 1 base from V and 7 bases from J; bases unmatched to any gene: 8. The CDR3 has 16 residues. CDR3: CASSLGWDRGTAGYTF. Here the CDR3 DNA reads TGTGCCAGCAGCTTAGGGTGGGACAGGGGGACCGCTGGCTACACCTTC.

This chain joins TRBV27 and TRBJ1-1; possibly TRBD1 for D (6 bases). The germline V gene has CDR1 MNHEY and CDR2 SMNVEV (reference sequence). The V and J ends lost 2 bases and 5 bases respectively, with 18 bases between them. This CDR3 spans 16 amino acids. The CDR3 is CASSLNVQGYGTEAFF. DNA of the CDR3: TGTGCCAGCAGTTTAAATGTACAGGGTTATGGGACTGAAGCTTTCTTT.

CDR3 residues: CASTLGTSNTDTQYF. CDR3 bases: TGTGCCAGCACCCTCGGGACTAGCAACACAGATACGCAGTATTTT. V and J are TRBV7-9 and TRBJ2-3; 9 nucleotides match TRBD2. CDR1 is SEHNR, CDR2 FQNEAQ, per germline (reference sequence). V was clipped by 7 bases and J by 2 bases; unmatched bases: 7. CDR3 length: 15 amino acids.

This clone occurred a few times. The chain's CDR3 is CASSQDNEAGELFF. In DNA form, the CDR3 reads TGTGCCAGCAGCCAAGATAACGAGGCCGGGGAGCTGTTTTTT. V is TRBV4-2 and J is TRBJ2-2; D is uncertain. Germline V gene sequence: CDR1 LGHNA, CDR2 YNFKEQ. The CDR3 runs to 14 residues. V lost 0 bases, J lost 6 bases, and 8 bases lay in between.

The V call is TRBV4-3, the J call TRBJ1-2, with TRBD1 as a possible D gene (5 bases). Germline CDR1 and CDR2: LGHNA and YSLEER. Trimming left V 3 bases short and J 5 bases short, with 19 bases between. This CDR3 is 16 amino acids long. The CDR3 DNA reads TGCGCCAGCAGCCAGACGACAGAAGTCCGTACGTATGGCTACACCTTC. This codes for CASSQTTEVRTYGYTF.

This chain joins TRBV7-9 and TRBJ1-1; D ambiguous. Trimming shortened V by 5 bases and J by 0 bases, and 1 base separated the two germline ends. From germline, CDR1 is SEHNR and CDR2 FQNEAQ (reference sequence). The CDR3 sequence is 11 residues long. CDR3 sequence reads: CASSVNTEAFF. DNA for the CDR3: TGTGCCAGCAGCGTGAACACTGAAGCTTTCTTT.

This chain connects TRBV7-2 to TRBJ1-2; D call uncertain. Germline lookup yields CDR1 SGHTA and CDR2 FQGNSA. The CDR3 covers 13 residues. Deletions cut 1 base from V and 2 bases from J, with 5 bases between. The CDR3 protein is CASSLVLNYGYTF. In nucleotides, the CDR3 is TGTGCCAGCAGCTTAGTGCTAAACTATGGCTACACCTTC.

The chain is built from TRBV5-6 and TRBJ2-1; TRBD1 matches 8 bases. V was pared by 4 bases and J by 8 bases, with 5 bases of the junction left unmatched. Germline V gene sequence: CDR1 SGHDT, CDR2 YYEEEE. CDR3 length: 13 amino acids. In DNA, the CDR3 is TGTGCCAGCAGCGAAAACAGGGGGTATGAGCAGTTCTTC. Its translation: CASSENRGYEQFF.

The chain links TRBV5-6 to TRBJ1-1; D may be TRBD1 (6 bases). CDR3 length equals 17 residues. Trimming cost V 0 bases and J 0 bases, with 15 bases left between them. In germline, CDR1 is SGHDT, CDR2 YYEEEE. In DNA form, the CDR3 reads TGTGCCAGCAGCTTGGCCCGGACAGTTTATCTGAACACTGAAGCTTTCTTT. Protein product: CASSLARTVYLNTEAFF.

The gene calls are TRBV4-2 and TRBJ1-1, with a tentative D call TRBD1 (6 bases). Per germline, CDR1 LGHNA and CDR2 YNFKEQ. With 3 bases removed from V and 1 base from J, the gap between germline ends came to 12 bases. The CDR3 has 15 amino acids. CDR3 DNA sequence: TGTGCCAGCAGCCAGGGAGGGGGAGGGAACACTGAAGCTTTCTTT. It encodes CASSQGGGGNTEAFF.

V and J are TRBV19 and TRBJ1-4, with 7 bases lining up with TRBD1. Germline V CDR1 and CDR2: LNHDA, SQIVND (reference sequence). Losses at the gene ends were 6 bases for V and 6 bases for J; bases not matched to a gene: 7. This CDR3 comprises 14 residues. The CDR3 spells CASSTGTVDEKLFF. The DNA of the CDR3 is TGTGCCAGTAGCACCGGGACAGTAGATGAAAAACTGTTTTTT.

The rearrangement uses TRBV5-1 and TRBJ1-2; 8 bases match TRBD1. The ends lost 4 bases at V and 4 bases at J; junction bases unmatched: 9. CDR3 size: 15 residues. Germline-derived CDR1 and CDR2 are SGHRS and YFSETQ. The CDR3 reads CASSPGQGLSYGYTF. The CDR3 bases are TGCGCCAGCAGCCCTGGACAGGGCCTATCCTATGGCTACACCTTC.

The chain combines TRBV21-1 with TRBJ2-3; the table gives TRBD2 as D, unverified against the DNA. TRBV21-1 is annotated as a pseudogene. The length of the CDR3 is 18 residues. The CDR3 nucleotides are TGTGCCAGCAGCAAAACGATAGGAGGTGAACCGGCGACAGATACGCAGTATTTT. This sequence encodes CASSKTIGGEPATDTQYF.

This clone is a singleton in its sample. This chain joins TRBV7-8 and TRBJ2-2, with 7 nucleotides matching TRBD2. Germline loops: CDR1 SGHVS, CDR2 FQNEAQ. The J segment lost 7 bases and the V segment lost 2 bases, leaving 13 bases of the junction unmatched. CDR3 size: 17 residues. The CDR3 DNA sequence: TGTGCCAGCAGCTTAACCCCCGGCGGGGGAAGTGGCGGGGAGCTGTTTTTT. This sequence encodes CASSLTPGGGSGGELFF.

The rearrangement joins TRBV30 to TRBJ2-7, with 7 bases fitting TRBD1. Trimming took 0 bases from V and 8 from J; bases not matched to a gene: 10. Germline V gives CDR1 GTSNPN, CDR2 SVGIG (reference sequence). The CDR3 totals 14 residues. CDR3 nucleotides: TGTGCCTGGAGTGTACTGGGCGAGGGGGCGAAGCAGTACTTC. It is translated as CAWSVLGEGAKQYF.

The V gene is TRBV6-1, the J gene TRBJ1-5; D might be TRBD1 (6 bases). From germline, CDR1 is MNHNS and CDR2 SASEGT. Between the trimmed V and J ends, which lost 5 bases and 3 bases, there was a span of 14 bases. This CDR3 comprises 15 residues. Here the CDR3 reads CASSLRGADNQPQHF. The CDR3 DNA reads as TGTGCCAGCAGTTTGCGGGGGGCAGACAATCAGCCCCAGCATTTT.